These 5 T cell receptor beta chains originate from one sample sequenced in a study of breast tumors, draining lymph nodes, adjacent tissues. Samples came from axillary lymph nodes draining the breast cancer. TCRdb re-called the multiplex PCR reads through MiXCR, storing one row per CDR3 protein. This table has tens of thousands of distinct CDR3 sequences, over 25% appearing once. Material for sequencing was axillary lymph node tissue. The source of these receptors is a female donor with breast cancer. Some clones in this sample may be carry-over from other donors' samples.

This clonotype has at least ten counts. The V call is TRBV18, the J call TRBJ2-2, with 7 bases fitting TRBD1. Looked up from germline, CDR1 is KGHSH and CDR2 is LQKENI. Trimming cost V 4 bases and J 0 bases; bases outside gene matches: 2. This CDR3 spans 15 amino acids. The CDR3 reads CASSRGTANTGELFF. The CDR3 DNA follows: TGTGCCAGCTCACGTGGGACAGCGAACACCGGGGAGCTGTTTTTT.

The count of this clonotype is one. CDR3 sequence: CASSSDLENTDTQYF. In DNA, the CDR3 is TGTGCCAGCAGCTCCGATTTAGAGAACACGGATACGCAGTATTTT. This chain uses TRBV7-9 with TRBJ2-3; D gene unclear. The CDR3 totals 15 residues. Trimming removed 4 bases from V and 6 bases from J, with 17 bases in between. The germline V gene encodes CDR1 SEHNR and CDR2 FQNEAQ (reference sequence). Full variable domain (rest looked up from reference TRBV7-9 and TRBJ2-3): DTGVSQNPRHKITKRGQNVTFRCDPISEHNRLYWYRQTLGQGPEFLTYFQNEAQLEKSRLLSDRFSAERPKGSFSTLEIQRTEQGDSAMYLCASSSDLENTDTQYFGPGTRLTVL.

This clonotype was seen repeatedly, ten times or more. J is TRBJ2-1 and V is TRBV11-2; D call uncertain. Germline CDR1 and CDR2: SGHAT and FQNNGV. This CDR3 comprises 12 residues. V was clipped by 0 bases and J by 8 bases, with 5 bases between them. The CDR3 reads CASSLDRDEQFF. CDR3 DNA sequence: TGTGCCAGCAGCTTAGATAGGGATGAGCAGTTCTTC.

Remarks on this clonotype: Compared with germline, one end of the junction differs, possibly owing to a read error. This chain connects TRBV4-3 to TRBJ1-2; D is perhaps TRBD1 (6 bases). Germline CDR1 is LGHNA and CDR2 is YSLEER. The CDR3 is 14 amino acids. The chain's CDR3 is CASGQDRRNYGYTF. In DNA, the CDR3 is TGCGCCAGCGGCCAAGACAGGCGAAACTATGGCTACACCTTC.

This clonotype was detected many times. The chain combines TRBV20-1 with TRBJ2-5; the match to TRBD2 covers 14 bases. CDR3 size: 16 residues. Looked up from germline, CDR1 is DFQATT and CDR2 is SNEGSKA (reference sequence). V dropped 3 bases and J dropped 5; count of bases not matched to a gene: 8. The CDR3 loop is CSASAGLAGAVETQYF. The CDR3 coding sequence is TGCAGTGCTAGTGCGGGACTAGCGGGAGCGGTGGAGACCCAGTACTTC.